The present entry profiles one T cell receptor beta chain with its context. This record comes from a study of blood T cell repertoires in COVID-19. Study-level background: Researchers got acute and convalescent COVID-19 samples from the United States, Italy and Spain. Sources were T cells, B-cell-depleted T cells, or PBMCs; the material itself was cDNA or gDNA.

Measured with immunoSEQ multiplex PCR; TCRdb has only the in-frame clones, and not every one. This sample has under 450,000 clones, with roughly 86% found just once. This CDR3 has 13 amino acids. CDR1 and CDR2 (germline): PRHDT, FYEKMQ (reference sequence). V lost 5 bases to trimming and J lost 3 bases, with 10 bases between them. The study assigned cohorts using participant-reported clinical history. Recovery meant two consecutive negative NP/OP PCR tests, professional clearance, or resolved symptoms. This chain connects TRBV13 to TRBJ1-2, with D unresolved. This sequence originates from a man aged 25-45 years who had recovered from COVID-19. The sequencing sample was made of PBMCs or T cells enriched from blood (not recorded which). CDR3 nucleotides: TGTGCCAGCAGCACCTGGAGGGACTATGGCTACACCTTC. Translating gives CASSTWRDYGYTF.